The T cell receptor (beta chain) under discussion was sequenced for a study of T cells after yellow fever vaccination. The TCR cDNA carried a universal primer site and UMIs from 5'RACE template switching. TCRdb independently ran MiXCR on the 5' RACE reads; one entry per CDR3 protein. The table has 300,000 to 350,000 distinct CDR3 sequences, roughly 4% seen once. This clonotype was counted between two and nine times. The receptor was isolated from a man aged 18 to 29 who received the YFV17D yellow fever vaccine. Sequenced here: PBMCs, sampled 5 days after the yellow fever booster vaccination.

The CDR3, as DNA: TGTGCCAGCAGCCTAAACCTCATGAACACTGAAGCTTTCTTT. It is translated as CASSLNLMNTEAFF. The V and J genes are TRBV4-2 and TRBJ1-1, with D uncertain. Trimming removed 4 bases at V and 0 bases at J, with 9 bases between. Germline CDR1 and CDR2: LGHNA and YNFKEQ. The CDR3 extends over 14 amino acids.